The rows below give T cell receptor beta chains drawn from one sample of a study of CD8+ T cells in alopecia areata. Only in-frame clones appear in the TCRdb table, and some are missing; sequencing was by immunoSEQ multiplex PCR. The table has 100,000 to 150,000 clones, approximately 60% seen once. The sequencing sample was made of CD4+ T cells sorted from blood. These receptors were collected from a human donor in good health. Each CDR3 is given with its conserved first and last residue. A D gene is named only where the DNA matches it firmly. Clone size is stated in some rows and not others, as once, few, many or a class when expanded.

j_call: TRBJ1-2; v_call: TRBV29-1; clone_size: NA; d_call: TRBD1; cdr3_aa: CSVSGTGGSDYGYTF; cdr3_nt: TGCAGCGTCTCCGGGACAGGGGGGTCGGACTATGGCTACACCTTC
j_call: TRBJ2-1; v_call: TRBV30; clone_size: NA; d_call: NA; cdr3_aa: CAWSVTRVNEQFF; cdr3_nt: TGTGCCTGGAGTGTAACACGGGTTAATGAGCAGTTCTTC
j_call: TRBJ1-5; v_call: TRBV30; clone_size: NA; d_call: NA; cdr3_aa: CAWSVQTNQPQHF; cdr3_nt: TGTGCCTGGAGTGTACAAACGAATCAGCCCCAGCATTTT
j_call: TRBJ2-1; v_call: TRBV7-2; clone_size: NA; d_call: TRBD2; cdr3_aa: CASSLQRGGRSNEQFF; cdr3_nt: TGTGCCAGCAGCTTACAGCGGGGGGGCCGAAGCAATGAGCAGTTCTTC
j_call: TRBJ2-3; v_call: TRBV5-1; clone_size: NA; d_call: TRBD2; cdr3_aa: CASSPGGVRDTQYF; cdr3_nt: TGCGCCAGCAGCCCGGGAGGGGTTCGGGATACGCAGTATTTT
j_call: TRBJ1-1; v_call: TRBV7-6; clone_size: NA; d_call: NA; cdr3_aa: CASSKGRDTEAFF; cdr3_nt: TGTGCCAGCAGCAAGGGAAGGGACACTGAAGCTTTCTTT
j_call: TRBJ2-3; v_call: TRBV2; clone_size: NA; d_call: NA; cdr3_aa: CASSPGVDTQYF; cdr3_nt: TGTGCCAGCAGTCCTGGGGTAGATACGCAGTATTTT
j_call: TRBJ2-5; v_call: TRBV7-2; clone_size: NA; d_call: TRBD2; cdr3_aa: CASSKTSGGLTQYF; cdr3_nt: TGTGCCAGCAGCAAGACTAGCGGGGGCCTTACCCAGTACTTC
j_call: TRBJ2-5; v_call: TRBV6-5; clone_size: NA; d_call: NA; cdr3_aa: CASSYSLTRQETQYF; cdr3_nt: TGTGCCAGCAGTTACTCGCTGACCCGGCAAGAGACCCAGTACTTC
j_call: TRBJ2-5; v_call: TRBV2; clone_size: few; d_call: NA; cdr3_aa: CASSEEETQYF; cdr3_nt: TGTGCCAGCAGTGAAGAGGAGACCCAGTACTTC
j_call: TRBJ2-1; v_call: TRBV10-3; clone_size: NA; d_call: NA; cdr3_aa: CAISEFNEQFF; cdr3_nt: TGTGCCATCAGTGAGTTTAATGAGCAGTTCTTC
j_call: TRBJ2-5; v_call: TRBV10-3; clone_size: NA; d_call: NA; cdr3_aa: CAISGPGGGTQYF; cdr3_nt: TGTGCCATCAGTGGGCCCGGAGGGGGGACCCAGTACTTC
j_call: TRBJ2-7; v_call: TRBV5-1; clone_size: few; d_call: NA; cdr3_aa: CASAEARDGAYEQYF; cdr3_nt: TGCGCCAGCGCCGAGGCCCGGGACGGGGCCTACGAGCAGTACTTC
j_call: TRBJ2-7; v_call: TRBV5-1; clone_size: once; d_call: NA; cdr3_aa: CASSLTGSSYEQYF; cdr3_nt: TGCGCCAGCAGCTTGACAGGGAGCTCCTACGAGCAGTACTTC
j_call: TRBJ1-5; v_call: TRBV7-2; clone_size: NA; d_call: TRBD1; cdr3_aa: CASSLGAGGQPQHF; cdr3_nt: TGTGCCAGCAGCTTAGGGGCAGGGGGTCAGCCCCAGCATTTT
j_call: TRBJ2-1; v_call: TRBV5-1; clone_size: NA; d_call: NA; cdr3_aa: CASRPTGDLSNEQFF; cdr3_nt: TGCGCCAGCAGGCCTACAGGGGACTTATCCAATGAGCAGTTCTTC
j_call: TRBJ1-2; v_call: TRBV30; clone_size: NA; d_call: NA; cdr3_aa: CAWSVGTEGNYGYTF; cdr3_nt: TGTGCCTGGAGTGTAGGGACTGAGGGGAACTATGGCTACACCTTC
j_call: TRBJ2-2; v_call: TRBV25-1; clone_size: few; d_call: NA; cdr3_aa: CASSELLRGIPSGELFF; cdr3_nt: TGTGCCAGCAGTGAACTCCTCAGGGGTATACCTTCCGGGGAGCTGTTTTTT
j_call: TRBJ2-7; v_call: TRBV29-1; clone_size: NA; d_call: NA; cdr3_aa: CSVGSYEQYF; cdr3_nt: TGCAGCGTTGGGAGTTACGAGCAGTACTTC
j_call: TRBJ2-6; v_call: TRBV18; clone_size: NA; d_call: TRBD2; cdr3_aa: CASSPALAGSSGANVLTF; cdr3_nt: TGTGCCAGCTCACCAGCTCTAGCGGGGAGCTCTGGGGCCAACGTCCTGACTTTC
j_call: TRBJ1-2; v_call: TRBV5-6; clone_size: NA; d_call: NA; cdr3_aa: CASIGQVGGYTF; cdr3_nt: TGTGCCAGCATTGGGCAGGTAGGAGGCTACACCTTC
j_call: TRBJ2-4; v_call: TRBV5-6; clone_size: NA; d_call: TRBD1; cdr3_aa: CASSSDRVTKNIQYF; cdr3_nt: TGTGCCAGCAGCTCCGACAGGGTAACCAAAAACATTCAGTACTTC
j_call: TRBJ2-1; v_call: TRBV5-4; clone_size: NA; d_call: NA; cdr3_aa: CASSLAGRQFF; cdr3_nt: TGTGCCAGCAGCTTGGCGGGTCGGCAGTTCTTC
j_call: TRBJ2-1; v_call: TRBV19; clone_size: NA; d_call: TRBD2; cdr3_aa: CASSDGLAGASLKQFF; cdr3_nt: TGTGCCAGTAGTGACGGACTAGCGGGGGCATCCTTGAAGCAGTTCTTC
j_call: TRBJ2-2; v_call: TRBV9; clone_size: NA; d_call: NA; cdr3_aa: CASSVGTGISPGELFF; cdr3_nt: TGTGCCAGCAGCGTAGGAACAGGAATAAGTCCCGGGGAGCTGTTTTTT
j_call: TRBJ2-1; v_call: TRBV18; clone_size: NA; d_call: TRBD2; cdr3_aa: CASSPRSQRGPSDEQFF; cdr3_nt: TGTGCCAGCTCACCAAGGTCCCAGCGGGGGCCCAGCGATGAGCAGTTCTTC
j_call: TRBJ2-3; v_call: TRBV10-2; clone_size: NA; d_call: NA; cdr3_aa: CASSDGVASDTQYF; cdr3_nt: TGCGCCAGCAGTGATGGGGTAGCGTCAGATACGCAGTATTTT
j_call: TRBJ1-1; v_call: TRBV11-2; clone_size: NA; d_call: NA; cdr3_aa: CASSLSSGGSEAFF; cdr3_nt: TGTGCCAGCAGCTTAAGTTCCGGGGGTTCTGAAGCTTTCTTT
j_call: TRBJ2-7; v_call: TRBV5-6; clone_size: NA; d_call: NA; cdr3_aa: CASSLAGAVNEQYF; cdr3_nt: TGTGCCAGCAGCTTGGCGGGAGCCGTCAACGAGCAGTACTTC
j_call: TRBJ2-7; v_call: TRBV29-1; clone_size: NA; d_call: NA; cdr3_aa: CSVEGTAEQYF; cdr3_nt: TGCAGCGTTGAAGGAACCGCCGAGCAGTACTTC
j_call: TRBJ1-1; v_call: TRBV29-1; clone_size: few; d_call: NA; cdr3_aa: CSVGPRGGNTEAFF; cdr3_nt: TGCAGCGTGGGTCCCCGAGGGGGAAACACTGAAGCTTTCTTT
j_call: TRBJ2-1; v_call: TRBV6-6; clone_size: NA; d_call: TRBD2; cdr3_aa: CASQGLDSYNEQFF; cdr3_nt: TGTGCCAGCCAAGGACTAGACTCCTACAATGAGCAGTTCTTC
j_call: TRBJ1-4; v_call: TRBV4-1; clone_size: NA; d_call: NA; cdr3_aa: CASSQGGHPGANEKLFF; cdr3_nt: TGCGCCAGCAGCCAAGGGGGACACCCTGGGGCTAATGAAAAACTGTTTTTT
j_call: TRBJ1-4; v_call: TRBV30; clone_size: NA; d_call: TRBD1; cdr3_aa: CAWSVQSPGQRNEKLFF; cdr3_nt: TGTGCCTGGAGTGTACAATCGCCGGGACAGCGAAATGAAAAACTGTTTTTT
j_call: TRBJ2-7; v_call: TRBV2; clone_size: once; d_call: TRBD2; cdr3_aa: CASTKRDYPAQYF; cdr3_nt: TGTGCCAGCACCAAACGGGACTACCCGGCACAGTACTTC
j_call: TRBJ1-5; v_call: TRBV4-1; clone_size: few; d_call: NA; cdr3_aa: CASSHVWTGNQPQHF; cdr3_nt: TGCGCCAGCAGCCACGTCTGGACAGGCAATCAGCCCCAGCATTTT
j_call: TRBJ1-6; v_call: TRBV11-2; clone_size: NA; d_call: NA; cdr3_aa: CASSLGVAGSPLHF; cdr3_nt: TGTGCCAGCAGCTTAGGGGTGGCCGGTTCACCCCTCCACTTT
j_call: TRBJ1-5; v_call: TRBV29-1; clone_size: few; d_call: NA; cdr3_aa: CSVLVDLGVGKGNQPQHF; cdr3_nt: TGCAGCGTGCTTGTGGACCTAGGAGTGGGGAAGGGCAATCAGCCCCAGCATTTT
j_call: TRBJ2-7; v_call: TRBV29-1; clone_size: NA; d_call: NA; cdr3_aa: CSFRDFLSYEQYF; cdr3_nt: TGCAGCTTTCGGGACTTTCTCTCCTACGAGCAGTACTTC
j_call: TRBJ2-1; v_call: TRBV6-6; clone_size: NA; d_call: TRBD1; cdr3_aa: CASCRGMDREQFF; cdr3_nt: TGTGCCAGTTGCAGGGGGATGGATCGTGAGCAGTTCTTC
j_call: TRBJ2-5; v_call: TRBV6-5; clone_size: NA; d_call: NA; cdr3_aa: CASSRDSRTQYF; cdr3_nt: TGTGCCAGCAGCCGGGACTCCAGGACCCAGTACTTC
j_call: TRBJ1-6; v_call: TRBV5-6; clone_size: NA; d_call: NA; cdr3_aa: CASSEVQGRGDSPLHF; cdr3_nt: TGTGCCAGCAGCGAGGTGCAGGGTAGGGGGGATTCACCCCTCCACTTT
j_call: TRBJ2-7; v_call: TRBV10-3; clone_size: few; d_call: NA; cdr3_aa: CAISVADLEQYF; cdr3_nt: TGTGCCATCAGTGTAGCGGATCTCGAGCAGTACTTC
j_call: TRBJ1-5; v_call: TRBV30; clone_size: NA; d_call: NA; cdr3_aa: CAWSVRGINQPQHF; cdr3_nt: TGTGCCTGGAGTGTACGAGGGATCAATCAGCCCCAGCATTTT
j_call: TRBJ1-5; v_call: TRBV2; clone_size: NA; d_call: NA; cdr3_aa: CASSVSLSTRETNQPQHF; cdr3_nt: TGTGCCAGCAGTGTGTCCTTAAGTACCAGGGAAACCAATCAGCCCCAGCATTTT
j_call: TRBJ2-1; v_call: TRBV29-1; clone_size: NA; d_call: TRBD2; cdr3_aa: CSVASGGSYNEQFF; cdr3_nt: TGCAGCGTGGCTAGCGGGGGGTCCTACAATGAGCAGTTCTTC
j_call: TRBJ2-1; v_call: TRBV4-1; clone_size: few; d_call: TRBD2; cdr3_aa: CASSPGGSGDNEQFF; cdr3_nt: TGTGCCAGCAGCCCCGGCGGTAGCGGGGATAATGAGCAGTTCTTC
j_call: TRBJ1-1; v_call: TRBV5-1; clone_size: few; d_call: NA; cdr3_aa: CASSPKGNAEAFF; cdr3_nt: TGCGCCAGCAGCCCGAAAGGGAACGCTGAAGCTTTCTTT
j_call: TRBJ2-3; v_call: TRBV7-2; clone_size: NA; d_call: NA; cdr3_aa: CASSLSGPAPDTQYF; cdr3_nt: TGTGCCAGCAGCCTTTCGGGCCCAGCTCCAGATACGCAGTATTTT
j_call: TRBJ1-1; v_call: TRBV5-1; clone_size: NA; d_call: NA; cdr3_aa: CASSPVRTTEAFF; cdr3_nt: TGCGCCAGCTCCCCTGTGAGGACCACTGAAGCTTTCTTT
j_call: TRBJ2-1; v_call: TRBV5-4; clone_size: NA; d_call: TRBD2; cdr3_aa: CASGSGGKNEQFF; cdr3_nt: TGTGCCAGCGGCAGCGGGGGGAAAAATGAGCAGTTCTTC
j_call: TRBJ2-3; v_call: TRBV5-1; clone_size: NA; d_call: TRBD2; cdr3_aa: CASSLNPAGGTDTQYF; cdr3_nt: TGCGCCAGCAGCTTGAATCCGGCGGGGGGTACAGATACGCAGTATTTT
j_call: TRBJ1-2; v_call: TRBV29-1; clone_size: NA; d_call: NA; cdr3_aa: CSVGFQRGNYGYTF; cdr3_nt: TGCAGCGTTGGGTTCCAGCGGGGGAACTATGGCTACACCTTC
j_call: TRBJ2-2; v_call: TRBV30; clone_size: NA; d_call: NA; cdr3_aa: CAWRGQGTRTGELFF; cdr3_nt: TGTGCCTGGAGAGGGCAGGGCACCCGAACCGGGGAGCTGTTTTTT
j_call: TRBJ1-3; v_call: TRBV25-1; clone_size: NA; d_call: NA; cdr3_aa: CASSVTGGGNTIYF; cdr3_nt: TGTGCCAGCAGTGTGACAGGAGGAGGAAACACCATATATTTT
j_call: TRBJ2-2; v_call: TRBV19; clone_size: few; d_call: TRBD2; cdr3_aa: CASSMGLAPNTGELFF; cdr3_nt: TGTGCCAGTAGTATGGGACTAGCGCCGAACACCGGGGAGCTGTTTTTT
j_call: TRBJ1-1; v_call: TRBV29-1; clone_size: few; d_call: NA; cdr3_aa: CSVSHGGNTEAFF; cdr3_nt: TGCAGCGTGTCCCACGGGGGGAACACTGAAGCTTTCTTT
j_call: TRBJ1-6; v_call: TRBV11-2; clone_size: few; d_call: NA; cdr3_aa: CASRQVGRPNSPLHF; cdr3_nt: TGTGCCAGCAGACAGGTCGGACGGCCGAATTCACCCCTCCACTTT
j_call: TRBJ2-4; v_call: TRBV5-6; clone_size: NA; d_call: NA; cdr3_aa: CASTLTQGTLAKNIQYF; cdr3_nt: TGTGCCAGCACTCTGACCCAGGGAACGCTAGCCAAAAACATTCAGTACTTC
j_call: TRBJ1-2; v_call: TRBV30; clone_size: NA; d_call: NA; cdr3_aa: CACYRPDSYYGYTF; cdr3_nt: TGTGCCTGCTACCGCCCGGACAGCTACTATGGCTACACCTTC